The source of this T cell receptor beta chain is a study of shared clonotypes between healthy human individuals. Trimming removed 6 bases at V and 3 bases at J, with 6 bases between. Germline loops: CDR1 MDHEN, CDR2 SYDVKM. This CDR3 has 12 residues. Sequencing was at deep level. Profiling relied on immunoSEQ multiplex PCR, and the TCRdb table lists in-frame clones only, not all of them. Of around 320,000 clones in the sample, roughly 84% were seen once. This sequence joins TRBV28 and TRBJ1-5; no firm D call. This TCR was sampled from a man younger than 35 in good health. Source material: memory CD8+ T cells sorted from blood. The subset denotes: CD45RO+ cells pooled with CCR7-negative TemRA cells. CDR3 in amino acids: CASRGDNQPQHF. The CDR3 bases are TGTGCCAGCAGGGGCGACAATCAGCCCCAGCATTTT.